This entry lists 2 T cell receptor beta chains sequenced from one sample in a study of T cell repertoires in cytomegalovirus infection. TCRdb reanalysed the reads using MiXCR and keeps one entry per CDR3 protein. Of more than 250,000 distinct CDR3 sequences in the sample, roughly 13% were seen once. The sample was PBMCs. These receptors were obtained from a human donor in good health (CMV status not recorded). Some clones in this sample may be carry-over from other donors' samples.

The chain joins TRBV29-1 to TRBJ2-4; D possibly corresponds to TRBD1 (5 bases). The CDR3 is 11 residues long. Germline V gives CDR1 SQVTM, CDR2 ANQGSEA. V gave up 4 bases and J gave up 7 bases, with 8 bases separating them. The CDR3 region has the DNA TGCAGCGTTGTGGCAGGGAACATTCAGTACTTC. Amino acids: CSVVAGNIQYF.

CDR3 residues: CSASLAGVREQYF. CDR3 sequence (DNA): TGCAGTGCTTCACTAGCGGGAGTAAGGGAGCAGTACTTC. The V call is TRBV20-1, the J call TRBJ2-7; 11 bases align to TRBD2. The CDR3 is 13 amino acids. V lost 5 bases to trimming and J lost 7 bases; unmatched junction nucleotides: 7. Germline-derived CDR1 and CDR2 are DFQATT and SNEGSKA (reference sequence).